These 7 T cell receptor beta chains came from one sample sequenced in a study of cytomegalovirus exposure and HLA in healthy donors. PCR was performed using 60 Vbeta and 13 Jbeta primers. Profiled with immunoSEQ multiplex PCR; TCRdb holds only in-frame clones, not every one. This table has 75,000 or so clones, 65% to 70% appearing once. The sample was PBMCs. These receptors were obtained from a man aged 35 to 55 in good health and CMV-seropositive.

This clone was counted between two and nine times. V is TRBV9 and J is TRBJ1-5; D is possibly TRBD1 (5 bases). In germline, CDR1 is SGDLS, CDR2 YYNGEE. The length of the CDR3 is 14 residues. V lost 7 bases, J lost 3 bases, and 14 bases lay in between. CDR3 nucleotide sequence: TGTGCCAGCTCCCAGGGAGGAAACAATCAGCCCCAGCATTTT. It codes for CASSQGGNNQPQHF.

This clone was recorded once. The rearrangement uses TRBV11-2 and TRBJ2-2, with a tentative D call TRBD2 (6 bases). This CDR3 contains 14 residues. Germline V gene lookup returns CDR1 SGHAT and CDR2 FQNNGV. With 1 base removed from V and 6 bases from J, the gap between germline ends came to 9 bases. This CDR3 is CASSLVLAAGELFF. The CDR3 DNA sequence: TGTGCCAGCAGCTTAGTACTAGCAGCCGGGGAGCTGTTTTTT.

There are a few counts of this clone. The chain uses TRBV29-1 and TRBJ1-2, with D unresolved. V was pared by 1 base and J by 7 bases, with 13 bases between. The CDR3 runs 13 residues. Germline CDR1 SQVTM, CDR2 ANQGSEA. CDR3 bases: TGCAGCGTTGAAGTGCGCGGCCAGTTTGGCTACACCTTC. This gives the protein CSVEVRGQFGYTF.

The CDR3 sequence: CASSSPYEQYF. For the CDR3, the DNA is TGTGCCAGCAGTTCCCCATACGAGCAGTACTTC. The genes are TRBV28 and TRBJ2-7, with D unresolved. CDR3 length: 11 residues. V gave up 4 bases and J gave up 4 bases, with 5 bases separating them. In germline, CDR1 is MDHEN, CDR2 SYDVKM. The complete variable domain, with remaining parts taken from reference TRBV28 and TRBJ2-7, reads DVKVTQSSRYLVKRTGEKVFLECVQDMDHENMFWYRQDPGLGLRLIYFSYDVKMKEKGDIPEGYSVSREKKERFSLILESASTNQTSMYLCASSSPYEQYFGPGTRLTVT.

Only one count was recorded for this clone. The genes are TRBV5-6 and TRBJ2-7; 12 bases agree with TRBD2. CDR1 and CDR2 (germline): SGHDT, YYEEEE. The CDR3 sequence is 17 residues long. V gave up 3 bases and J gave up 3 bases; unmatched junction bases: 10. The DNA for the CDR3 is TGTGCCAGCAGCTGGAGGACTAGCGGGATCCGTGTCTACGAGCAGTACTTC. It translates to CASSWRTSGIRVYEQYF.

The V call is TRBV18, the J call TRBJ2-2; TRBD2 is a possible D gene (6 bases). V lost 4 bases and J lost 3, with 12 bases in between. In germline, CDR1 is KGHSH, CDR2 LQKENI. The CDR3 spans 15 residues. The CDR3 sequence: CASSQGRFDTGELFF. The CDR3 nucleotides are TGTGCCAGCTCACAGGGGAGGTTTGACACCGGGGAGCTGTTTTTT.

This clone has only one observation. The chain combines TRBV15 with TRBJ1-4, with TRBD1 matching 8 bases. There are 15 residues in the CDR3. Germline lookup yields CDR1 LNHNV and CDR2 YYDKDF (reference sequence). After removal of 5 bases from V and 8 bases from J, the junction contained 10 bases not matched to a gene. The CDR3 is CATSGRQGNLEKLFF. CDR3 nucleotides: TGTGCCACCAGCGGCCGACAGGGGAACTTGGAAAAACTGTTTTTT.